This TCR beta chain was retrieved from a study of T-cell reconstitution after alpha-beta-depleted transplantation in children. Researchers prepared the TCRbeta library using unique molecular identifiers, the study reports. MiXCR, run by TCRdb on the PCR reads, gives a single entry per CDR3 protein. The repertoire consists of 250,000 to 350,000 distinct CDR3 sequences, with more than 8% occurring once and the leading ten covering over 9%. Germline V gene lookup returns CDR1 MNHEY and CDR2 SVGAGI. CDR3 length: 16 residues. V lost 4 bases and J lost 0, with 13 bases in between. Sequenced here: PBMCs from the stem cell graft donor, sampled from the stem cell graft. The chain uses TRBV6-5 and TRBJ1-5; weak D call: TRBD1 (6 bases). The TCR sequence derives from a human donor who donated a stem cell graft to a child with SCID. DNA for the CDR3: TGTGCCAGCAGTTCCTCGACAGGAGATAGCAATCAGCCCCAGCATTTT. Its protein is CASSSSTGDSNQPQHF.